This TCR beta chain emerged from a study of OX40 agonist ivuxolimab in advanced cancers. About the research overall: Having had anti-PD-1, anti-PD-L1 or anti-CTLA-4 therapy before was allowed, and roughly 40% had some. Whole-study findings and limits: Compared with others, partial responders at 0.1-3.0 mg/kg displayed clonal expansion among the lowest. At 0.1 to 3.0 mg/kg and by week 6, clonal expansion occurred in CD4+ and CD8+ blood T cells.

Sequencing was performed with immunoSEQ multiplex PCR; in TCRdb, only in-frame clones are kept and a portion is missing. This table holds 60,000 or so clones, 87% found once. Germline V gene lookup returns CDR1 LNHDA and CDR2 SQIVND (reference sequence). V gave up 10 bases and J gave up 1 base; unmatched junction bases: 9. The CDR3 sequence is 15 residues long. Regarding this clone: The antigen is not known.

This sequence was found in an adult with an advanced solid tumor such as melanoma, head and neck, liver or kidney cancer. V is TRBV19 and J is TRBJ2-3; 9 nucleotides agree with TRBD1. This specimen consisted of CD4+ or CD8+ T cells sorted from blood, obtained in a trial of the OX40 agonist ivuxolimab. In DNA form, the CDR3 reads TGTGCCACCTCTGGCGGGACAGGGCGCACAGATACGCAGTATTTT. Translating it yields CATSGGTGRTDTQYF.